The clone carrying this T cell receptor (beta chain) was picked up a small number of times. Its antigen remains unknown. TCRdb re-derived calls from the reads in MiXCR, one entry per CDR3 protein. In the table there are hundreds of thousands of distinct CDR3 sequences, roughly 30% of which are singletons. This sample is drawn from a study of T cell repertoires in cytomegalovirus infection. Study-wide background: From public TCR beta signatures came an indication of both CMV infection and matching HLA type.

General study findings and limits: Within the response measured ex vivo, HLA-C-restricted CMV-specific TCR beta clonotypes were dominant.

With V trimmed by 4 bases and J by 6 bases, 15 bases remained unmatched. CDR1 SGHRS and CDR2 YFSETQ come from the germline V gene. The CDR3 length is 16 residues. V gene TRBV5-1 combines with J gene TRBJ2-7; 8 nucleotides align to TRBD1. This TCR came from a human donor in good health (CMV status not recorded). Some clones in this sample may be carry-over from other donors' samples. The specimen was cultured CD8+ T cells from PBMCs, collected from culture after CMV antigen stimulation. CDR3 sequence reads: CASSLEITGGNSEQYF. The CDR3 region has the DNA TGCGCCAGCAGCCTGGAGATTACAGGGGGAAACTCCGAGCAGTACTTC.